The 24 T cell receptor beta chains below come from one sample, sequenced in a study of tumor and adjacent non-tumor tissue in lung cancer. Three rounds of nested PCR, following a modified ARM-PCR protocol, produced the TCRbeta library. TCRdb recomputed calls from the multiplex PCR reads with MiXCR, one row per CDR3 protein. The repertoire has roughly 43,000 distinct CDR3 sequences, 60% of them found once; the top ten carry under 50%. No cell sorting was done before RNA was extracted from the tissue. More than 3 cm separated this lung sample from the edge of the tumor. Sequences were obtained from distant non-tumor lung tissue. These receptor sequences come from a man between 50 and 59 years old with non-small cell lung cancer.

In its sample, this clonotype was seen many times. In DNA form, the CDR3 reads TGTGCCAGCATGGGGGGCTCGGGAACCGATCAGCCCCAGCATTTT. Translation: CASMGGSGTDQPQHF. The chain is built from TRBV6-1 and TRBJ1-5, with a possible D match to TRBD1 (6 bases). CDR1 is MNHNS and CDR2 is SASEGT in the germline V gene. This CDR3 is 15 amino acids long. Between the trimmed V and J ends, which lost 7 bases and 5 bases, there was a span of 18 bases.

This rearrangement joins TRBV5-6 to TRBJ1-5; D not certain. V shed 3 bases and J shed 11 bases, with 15 bases lying between them. The CDR3 consists of 13 residues. Germline CDR1 is SGHDT and CDR2 is YYEEEE. CDR3 region: CASSSTPEQSQHF. The CDR3 DNA is TGTGCCAGCAGCTCGACCCCCGAACAGTCCCAGCATTTT.

The chain links TRBV7-9 to TRBJ2-2; D might be TRBD1 (5 bases). The V end was cut by 1 base, the J end by 3 bases, with 6 bases between. CDR1 and CDR2 (germline): SEHNR, FQNEAQ (reference sequence). This CDR3 has 14 amino acids. This CDR3 is CASSLGQYTGELFF. CDR3 DNA sequence: TGTGCCAGCAGCTTAGGACAGTACACCGGGGAGCTGTTTTTT.

This clonotype was counted ten times or more. The rearrangement joins TRBV18 to TRBJ2-7, with D perhaps matching TRBD1 (6 bases). Trimming removed 6 bases from V and 3 bases from J, with 15 bases in between. Germline V lookup: CDR1 KGHSH, CDR2 LQKENI. The CDR3 has 14 residues. CDR3 nucleotide sequence: TGTGCCAGCTCCGGGACAATTCGGGGCTACGAGCAGTACTTC. Its protein is CASSGTIRGYEQYF.

This clonotype was counted a few times. The V and J genes are TRBV19 and TRBJ2-7, with D tentatively TRBD1 or TRBD2 (5 bases each). This CDR3 comprises 11 residues. Germline CDR1 and CDR2: LNHDA and SQIVND (reference sequence). V lost 10 bases and J lost 7, with 14 bases in between. CDR3 region: CATRTGQEQYF. CDR3 coding DNA: TGTGCCACCCGTACGGGGCAGGAGCAGTACTTC.

With regard to this clonotype: Compared with germline, one end of the junction differs, possibly owing to a read error. The gene calls are TRBV11-2 and TRBJ2-2; 8 bases are shared with TRBD1. The length of the CDR3 is 15 residues. Germline values: CDR1 SGHAT, CDR2 FQNNGV. CDR3: CASSIRQGNTGGLFF. CDR3 coding DNA: TGTGCCAGCAGCATAAGACAGGGGAACACCGGGGGGCTGTTTTTT.

This chain links TRBV11-1 with TRBJ2-1; D assignment may be TRBD1 or TRBD2 (5 bases each). The CDR3 sequence is 15 residues long. In germline, CDR1 is SGHAT, CDR2 FQDESV (reference sequence). Trimming took off 1 base at V and 11 bases at J, with 18 bases between the two ends. CDR3 DNA: TGTGCCAGCAGCTTAGGAATGTTTGGGGGAGAGAAGCAGTTCTTC. Protein sequence: CASSLGMFGGEKQFF. The whole variable domain, filled in from reference TRBV11-1 and TRBJ2-1, reads EAEVAQSPRYKITEKSQAVAFWCDPISGHATLYWYRQILGQGPELLVQFQDESVVDDSQLPKDRFSAERLKGVDSTLKIQPAELGDSAMYLCASSLGMFGGEKQFFGPGTRLTVL.

This clonotype occurred a few times. Possible read error: a much larger clone is one base away. The CDR3 nucleotides read TGTGCCAGCAGTTTCAGTGACCAATCTGGGGCCAACGTCCTGACTTTC. This codes for CASSFSDQSGANVLTF. This chain joins TRBV12-3 or TRBV12-4 and TRBJ2-6; no clear D. The CDR3 runs to 16 residues. V was trimmed by 3 bases and J by 1 base, leaving 10 bases between them.

This clonotype has only a few counts. The chain couples TRBV14 to TRBJ2-5; 9 positions agree with TRBD2. CDR3 length equals 16 residues. The ends lost 0 bases at V and 5 bases at J; junction bases unmatched: 7. CDR1 SGHDN and CDR2 FVKESK come from the germline V gene. The CDR3 nucleotides read TGTGCCAGCAGCCAAGACGGCGCGGGAGGGTTGGAGACCCAGTACTTC. This codes for CASSQDGAGGLETQYF.

This clonotype is medium-sized (0.01 to 0.1%) by share. The rearrangement uses TRBV11-2 and TRBJ1-3; no clear D. V was pared by 6 bases and J by 7 bases, with 10 bases between. CDR3 length: 12 amino acids. Germline V gene sequence: CDR1 SGHAT, CDR2 FQNNGV. DNA of the CDR3: TGTGCCAGCAGTCTTCTGGACAACACCATATATTTT. It specifies CASSLLDNTIYF.

This clonotype turned up a few times. A clone one base away is much larger, so this may be a read error. The chain joins TRBV6-5 to TRBJ2-5, with D possibly matching TRBD2 (6 bases). Germline CDR1 and CDR2: MNHEY and SVGAGI. V lost 3 bases to trimming and J lost 3 bases, with 17 bases between them. The CDR3 consists of 16 residues. CDR3 in amino acids: CASSYPDMEGEETQYF. The CDR3 bases are TGTGCCAGCAGTTATCCGGACATGGAGGGAGAAGAGACCCAGTACTTC.

About this clonotype itself: With a much larger clone just one base away, this may be a read error. The CDR3, as DNA: TGTGCCAGCAGCCCTGACGGGAACATTGAAGCTTTCTTT. The encoded protein is CASSPDGNIEAFF. This chain connects TRBV12-3 or TRBV12-4 to TRBJ1-1, with D hard to call. There are 13 residues in the CDR3.

Concerning this clonotype itself: A junction end diverges from the germline sequence, so it may reflect a read error. V and J are TRBV2 and TRBJ2-1, with TRBD2 as a possible D gene (6 bases). Germline V lookup: CDR1 SNHLY, CDR2 FYNNEI. CDR3 length: 18 amino acids. CDR3 protein: CASSETGMVADSYNEQFF. CDR3 in DNA: TGTGCCAGCAGCGAGACGGGGATGGTAGCGGACTCCTACAATGAACAGTTCTTC.

On this clonotype: This may stem from a read error, because a much larger clone lies one nucleotide away. The chain combines TRBV10-2 with TRBJ2-1; D is unclear. Trimming shortened V by 0 bases and J by 9 bases, and 12 bases separated the two germline ends. The CDR3 is 14 amino acids. CDR1 is WSHSY, CDR2 SAAADI, per germline. CDR3 region: CASSESQCLSEQFF. CDR3 sequence (DNA): TGCGCCAGCAGTGAGTCACAGTGCCTCTCTGAGCAGTTCTTC.

In this sample, this clonotype turned up many times. The rearrangement uses TRBV28 and TRBJ2-1, with D unresolved. Trimming took off 4 bases at V and 3 bases at J, with 7 bases between the two ends. CDR3 length equals 13 residues. Germline V CDR1 and CDR2: MDHEN, SYDVKM. This chain's CDR3 is CASSSGFYNEQFF. CDR3 bases: TGTGCCAGCAGTTCTGGATTCTACAATGAGCAGTTCTTC.

The chain combines TRBV6-2 or TRBV6-3 with TRBJ2-3; D not certain. Germline V gene sequence: CDR1 MNHEY, CDR2 SVGEGT. Trimming left V 0 bases short and J 5 bases short, with 15 bases between. The CDR3 length is 16 residues. CDR3 sequence reads: CASSYSSPVYIDTQYF. In nucleotides, the CDR3 is TGTGCCAGCAGTTACTCGAGCCCAGTTTACATAGATACGCAGTATTTT.

As for this clonotype: The CDR3 carries no conserved terminal phenylalanine or tryptophan, so it likely arises from a read error. The DNA is left out, because the CDR3 cannot be placed on it with certainty; the CDR3 is given as TCRdb lists it. The CDR3 is CASSSQWRDTHYL. The rearrangement joins TRBV7-8 to TRBJ2-3. Germline CDR1 and CDR2: SGHVS and FQNEAQ. The CDR3 is 13 amino acids in total, end residues counted.

This clonotype was picked up many times. The rearrangement joins TRBV29-1 to TRBJ2-3, with 12 positions matching TRBD2. Trimming removed 6 bases from V and 9 bases from J; junction bases left unmatched: 7. The CDR3 extends over 13 amino acids. Germline V gene sequence: CDR1 SQVTM, CDR2 ANQGSEA. CDR3 region: CSVLGLAGYTQYF. In DNA, the CDR3 is TGCAGCGTCCTTGGACTAGCGGGATACACGCAGTATTTT.

Concerning this clonotype itself: This clone may be a read error of a much larger clone one base away. V usage is TRBV24-1 and J usage is TRBJ2-4; D gene unclear. The CDR3 has 14 amino acids. Germline V gene lookup returns CDR1 KGHDR and CDR2 SFDVKD. Here the CDR3 reads CATCDSVAKNIQYF. DNA for the CDR3: TGTGCCACCTGTGACTCCGTAGCCAAAAACATTCAGTACTTC.

About this clonotype itself: It may be a read error: a sequence one base away is much more abundant. The rearrangement uses TRBV6-5 and TRBJ2-6, with 11 bases matching TRBD2. The CDR3 has 19 amino acids. The J segment lost 2 bases and the V segment lost 1 base, leaving 7 bases of the junction unmatched. CDR1 MNHEY and CDR2 SVGAGI come from the germline V gene. Here the CDR3 reads CASSYYLSSGRPGANVLTF. The CDR3 bases are TGTGCCAGCAGTTACTACCTCTCTAGCGGGAGGCCTGGGGCCAACGTCCTGACTTTC.

The chain is built from TRBV28 and TRBJ1-1; 8 nucleotides agree with TRBD1. This CDR3 contains 14 residues. Germline V gives CDR1 MDHEN, CDR2 SYDVKM. V shed 5 bases, J shed 8 bases, and the junction held 10 bases outside the gene matches. CDR3 protein: CASSGNRGSAEAFF. CDR3 nucleotides: TGTGCCAGCAGTGGGAACAGGGGGAGTGCAGAAGCTTTCTTT.

Points on this clonotype: Just one base apart from a much larger clone, this may be a read error. The rearrangement joins TRBV20-1 to TRBJ1-2; 9 nucleotides match TRBD1. V shed 5 bases, J shed 9 bases, and the junction held 7 bases outside the gene matches. The length of the CDR3 is 12 residues. Per the germline V gene, CDR1 is DFQATT and CDR2 is SNEGSKA (reference sequence). The DNA for the CDR3 is TGCAGTGCTGGGGACAGGGAGATATGCTACACCTTC. Translation: CSAGDREICYTF.

Comments on this clonotype: At one end, the junction sequence differs from germline, possibly due to a read error. The genes are TRBV6-2 or TRBV6-3 and TRBJ2-3; TRBD2 is a possible D gene (6 bases). The CDR3 sequence is 15 residues long. Germline-derived CDR1 and CDR2 are MNHEY and SVGEGT. The CDR3 loop reads CASNYAKLARDTQYF. CDR3 nucleotide sequence: TGTGCCAGCAATTACGCTAAGCTAGCGAGAGATACGCAATATTTT.

This clonotype was detected ten times or more. The rearrangement uses TRBV28 and TRBJ2-1, with a weak D call TRBD1 (6 bases). Germline loops: CDR1 MDHEN, CDR2 SYDVKM. The V end lost 7 bases, the J end lost 4 bases, and 11 bases lay between the germline ends. The CDR3 loop spans 13 amino acids. CDR3 loop: CASTMDSYNEQFF. In DNA form, the CDR3 reads TGTGCCAGCACCATGGACAGTTACAATGAGCAGTTCTTC.